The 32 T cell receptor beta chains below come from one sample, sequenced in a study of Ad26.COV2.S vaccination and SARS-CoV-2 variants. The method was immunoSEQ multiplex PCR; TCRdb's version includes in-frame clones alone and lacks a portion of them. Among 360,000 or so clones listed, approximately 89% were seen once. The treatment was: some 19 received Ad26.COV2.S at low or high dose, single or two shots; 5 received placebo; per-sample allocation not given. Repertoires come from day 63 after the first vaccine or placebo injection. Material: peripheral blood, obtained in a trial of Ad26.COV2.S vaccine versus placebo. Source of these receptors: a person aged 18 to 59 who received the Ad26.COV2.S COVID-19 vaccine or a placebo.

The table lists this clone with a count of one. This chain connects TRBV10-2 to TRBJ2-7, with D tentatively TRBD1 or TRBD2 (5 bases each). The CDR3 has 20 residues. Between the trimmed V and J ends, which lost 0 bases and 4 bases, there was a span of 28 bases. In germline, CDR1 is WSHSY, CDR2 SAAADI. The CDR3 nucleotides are TGCGCCAGCAGTGAGTCGAAAGTCGGGGCAAGACTGCTCCCATCTTACGAGCAGTACTTC. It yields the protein CASSESKVGARLLPSYEQYF.

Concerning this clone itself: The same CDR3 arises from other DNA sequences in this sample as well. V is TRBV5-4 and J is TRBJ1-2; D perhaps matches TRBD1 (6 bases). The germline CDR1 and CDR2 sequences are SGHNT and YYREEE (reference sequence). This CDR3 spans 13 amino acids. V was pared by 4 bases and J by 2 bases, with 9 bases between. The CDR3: CASSPDRNYGYTF. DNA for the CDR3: TGTGCCAGCAGCCCTGACAGGAACTATGGCTACACCTTC.

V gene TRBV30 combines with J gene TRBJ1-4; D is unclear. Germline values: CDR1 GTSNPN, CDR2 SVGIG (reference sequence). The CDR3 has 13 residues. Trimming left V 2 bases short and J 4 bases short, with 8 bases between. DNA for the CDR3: TGTGCCTGGAGTAGCGGCTTTAATGAAAAACTGTTTTTT. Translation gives CAWSSGFNEKLFF.

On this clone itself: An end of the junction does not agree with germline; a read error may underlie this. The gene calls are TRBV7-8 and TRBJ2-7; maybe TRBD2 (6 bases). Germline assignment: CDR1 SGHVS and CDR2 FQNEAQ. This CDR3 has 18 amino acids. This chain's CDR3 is CASRLDSSAWRHSYEQYF. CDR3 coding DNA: TGTGCCAGCAGATTAGACTCTAGCGCGTGGAGGCACTCCTACGAGCAGTACTTC.

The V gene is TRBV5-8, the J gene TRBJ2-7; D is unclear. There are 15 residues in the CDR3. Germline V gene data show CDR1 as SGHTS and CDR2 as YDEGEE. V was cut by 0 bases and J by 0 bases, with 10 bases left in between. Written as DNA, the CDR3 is TGTGCCAGCAGCTTGGCAACCAGACGCTCCTACGAGCAGTACTTC. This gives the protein CASSLATRRSYEQYF.

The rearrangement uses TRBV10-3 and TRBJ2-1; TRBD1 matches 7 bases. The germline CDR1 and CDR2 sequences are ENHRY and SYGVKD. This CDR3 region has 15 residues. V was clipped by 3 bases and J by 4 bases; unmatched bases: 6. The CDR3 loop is CAISDPGGPYNEQFF. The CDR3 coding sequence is TGTGCCATCAGTGATCCAGGGGGACCGTACAATGAGCAGTTCTTC.

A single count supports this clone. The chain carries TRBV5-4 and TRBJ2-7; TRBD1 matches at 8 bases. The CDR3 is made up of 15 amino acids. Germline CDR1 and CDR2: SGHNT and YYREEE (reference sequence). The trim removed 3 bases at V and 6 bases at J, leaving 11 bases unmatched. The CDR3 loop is CASSSPRDRPLEQYF. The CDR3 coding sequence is TGTGCCAGCAGCTCCCCCCGGGACAGGCCTCTCGAGCAGTACTTC.

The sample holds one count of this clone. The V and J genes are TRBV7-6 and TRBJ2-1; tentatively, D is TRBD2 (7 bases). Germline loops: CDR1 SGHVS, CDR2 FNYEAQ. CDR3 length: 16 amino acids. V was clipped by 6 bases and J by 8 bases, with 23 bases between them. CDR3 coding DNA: TGTGCCAGCAGTTCAGGGGCGGGAGACCTAAACCATGAGCAGTTCTTC. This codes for CASSSGAGDLNHEQFF.

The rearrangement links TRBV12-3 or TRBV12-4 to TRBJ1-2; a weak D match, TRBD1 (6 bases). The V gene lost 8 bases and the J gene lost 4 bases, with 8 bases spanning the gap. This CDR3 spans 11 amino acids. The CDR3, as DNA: TGTGCCAGCGGGGACACCTATGGCTACACCTTC. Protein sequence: CASGDTYGYTF.

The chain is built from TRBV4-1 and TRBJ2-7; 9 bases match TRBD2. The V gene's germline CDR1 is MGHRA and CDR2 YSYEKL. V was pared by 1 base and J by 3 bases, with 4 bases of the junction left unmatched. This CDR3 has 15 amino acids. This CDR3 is CASSQVRREGYEQYF. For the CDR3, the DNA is TGCGCCAGCAGCCAAGTGAGGCGGGAGGGCTACGAGCAGTACTTC.

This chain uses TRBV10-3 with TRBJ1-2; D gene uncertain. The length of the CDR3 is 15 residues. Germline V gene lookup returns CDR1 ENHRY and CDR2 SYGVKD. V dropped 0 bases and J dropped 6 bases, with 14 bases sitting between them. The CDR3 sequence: CAISESWEDANGYTF. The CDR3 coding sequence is TGTGCCATCAGTGAGTCCTGGGAAGACGCCAATGGCTACACCTTC.

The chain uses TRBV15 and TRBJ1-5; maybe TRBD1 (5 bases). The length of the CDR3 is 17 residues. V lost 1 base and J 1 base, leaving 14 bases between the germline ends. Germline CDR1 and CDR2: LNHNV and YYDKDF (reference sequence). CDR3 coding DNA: TGTGCCACCAGCAGAGTGGAGGGACGGATGAGCAATCAGCCCCAGCATTTT. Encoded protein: CATSRVEGRMSNQPQHF.

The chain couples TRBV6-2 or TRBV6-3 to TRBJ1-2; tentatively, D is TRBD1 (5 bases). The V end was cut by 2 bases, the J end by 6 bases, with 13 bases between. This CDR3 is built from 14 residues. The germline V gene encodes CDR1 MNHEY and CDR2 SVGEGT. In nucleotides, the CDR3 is TGTGCCAGCAGTTACGAGAACCCGGGACATGGCTACACCTTC. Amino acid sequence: CASSYENPGHGYTF.

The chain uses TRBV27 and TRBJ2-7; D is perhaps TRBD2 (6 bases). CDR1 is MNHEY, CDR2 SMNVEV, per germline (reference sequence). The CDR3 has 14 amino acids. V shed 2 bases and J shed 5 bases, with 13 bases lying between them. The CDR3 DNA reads TGTGCCAGCAGTTTAAGCCCTTGGGGGGACGAGCAGTACTTC. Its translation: CASSLSPWGDEQYF.

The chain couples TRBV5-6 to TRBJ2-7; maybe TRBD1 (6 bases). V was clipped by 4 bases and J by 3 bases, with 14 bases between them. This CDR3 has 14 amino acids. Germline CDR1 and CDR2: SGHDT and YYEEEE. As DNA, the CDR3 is TGTGCCAGCAGCGTATGGGGACACCGCTACGAGCAGTACTTC. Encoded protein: CASSVWGHRYEQYF. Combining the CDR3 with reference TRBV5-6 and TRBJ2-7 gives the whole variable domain DAGVTQSPTHLIKTRGQQVTLRCSPKSGHDTVSWYQQALGQGPQFIFQYYEEEERQRGNFPDRFSGHQFPNYSSELNVNALLLGDSALYLCASSVWGHRYEQYFGPGTRLTVT.

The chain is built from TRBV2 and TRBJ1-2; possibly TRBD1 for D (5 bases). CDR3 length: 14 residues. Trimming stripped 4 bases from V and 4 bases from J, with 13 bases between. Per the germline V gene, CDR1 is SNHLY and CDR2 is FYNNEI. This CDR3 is CASSAWGEPYGYTF. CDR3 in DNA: TGTGCCAGCAGTGCCTGGGGGGAACCCTATGGCTACACCTTC.

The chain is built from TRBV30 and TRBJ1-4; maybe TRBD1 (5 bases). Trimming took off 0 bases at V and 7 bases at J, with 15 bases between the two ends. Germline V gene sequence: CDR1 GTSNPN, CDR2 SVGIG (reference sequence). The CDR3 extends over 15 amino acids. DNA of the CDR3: TGTGCCTGGAGTGTTCCTTGGGGGGATTCTGAAAAACTGTTTTTT. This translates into CAWSVPWGDSEKLFF.

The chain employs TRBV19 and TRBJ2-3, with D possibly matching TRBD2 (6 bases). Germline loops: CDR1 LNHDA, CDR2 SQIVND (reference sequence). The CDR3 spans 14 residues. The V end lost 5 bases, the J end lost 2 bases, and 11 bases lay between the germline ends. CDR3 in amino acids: CASSGSGNTDTQYF. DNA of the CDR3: TGTGCCAGTAGTGGTAGCGGAAACACAGATACGCAGTATTTT. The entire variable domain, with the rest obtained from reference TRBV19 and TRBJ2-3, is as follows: DGGITQSPKYLFRKEGQNVTLSCEQNLNHDAMYWYRQDPGQGLRLIYYSQIVNDFQKGDIAEGYSVSREKKESFPLTVTSAQKNPTAFYLCASSGSGNTDTQYFGPGTRLTVL.

This CDR3 is CATSDPGTGFPQETQYF. CDR3 bases: TGTGCCACCAGTGACCCCGGGACAGGCTTCCCCCAAGAGACCCAGTACTTC. The chain carries TRBV24-1 and TRBJ2-5; the match to TRBD1 covers 8 bases. The CDR3 has 17 residues. The V gene end was trimmed by 4 bases and the J gene end by 1 base; junction bases not matched to a gene: 10. Per germline, CDR1 KGHDR and CDR2 SFDVKD.

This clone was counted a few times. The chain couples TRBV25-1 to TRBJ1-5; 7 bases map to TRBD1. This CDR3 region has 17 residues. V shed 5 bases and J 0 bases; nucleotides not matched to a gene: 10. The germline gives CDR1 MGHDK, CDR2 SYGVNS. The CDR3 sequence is CASSSRDRSDSNQPQHF. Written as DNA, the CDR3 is TGTGCCAGCAGTTCCCGGGACAGATCCGATAGCAATCAGCCCCAGCATTTT.

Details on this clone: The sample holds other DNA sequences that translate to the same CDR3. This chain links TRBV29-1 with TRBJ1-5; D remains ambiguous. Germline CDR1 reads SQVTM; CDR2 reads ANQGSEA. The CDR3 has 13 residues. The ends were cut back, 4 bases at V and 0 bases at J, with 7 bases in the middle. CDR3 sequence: CSVAENSNQPQHF. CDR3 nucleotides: TGCAGCGTTGCCGAGAATAGCAATCAGCCCCAGCATTTT.

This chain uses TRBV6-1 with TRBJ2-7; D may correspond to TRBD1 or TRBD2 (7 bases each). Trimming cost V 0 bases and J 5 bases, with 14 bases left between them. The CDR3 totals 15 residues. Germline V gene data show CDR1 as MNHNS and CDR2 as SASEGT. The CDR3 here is CASSEAGRGHDEQYF. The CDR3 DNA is TGTGCCAGCAGTGAAGCGGGGAGGGGGCATGACGAGCAGTACTTC.

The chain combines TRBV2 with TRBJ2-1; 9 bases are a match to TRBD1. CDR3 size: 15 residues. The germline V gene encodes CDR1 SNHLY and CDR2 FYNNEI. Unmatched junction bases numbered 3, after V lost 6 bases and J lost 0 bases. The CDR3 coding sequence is TGTGCCAGCAGCAAGACAGGGGGCTCCTACAATGAGCAGTTCTTC. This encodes CASSKTGGSYNEQFF.

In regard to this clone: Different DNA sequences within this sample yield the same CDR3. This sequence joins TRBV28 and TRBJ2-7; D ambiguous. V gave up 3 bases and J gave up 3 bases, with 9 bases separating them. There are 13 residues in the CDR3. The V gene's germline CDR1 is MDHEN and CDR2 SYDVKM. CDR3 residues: CASSLGISYEQYF. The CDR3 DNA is TGTGCCAGCAGTTTGGGTATCAGCTACGAGCAGTACTTC. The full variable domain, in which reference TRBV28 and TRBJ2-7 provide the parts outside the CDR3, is DVKVTQSSRYLVKRTGEKVFLECVQDMDHENMFWYRQDPGLGLRLIYFSYDVKMKEKGDIPEGYSVSREKKERFSLILESASTNQTSMYLCASSLGISYEQYFGPGTRLTVT.

CDR3 DNA sequence: TGTGCCAGCAGCCCGGCTTCGGAAACTGAAGCTTTCTTT. Residues: CASSPASETEAFF. The chain links TRBV5-6 to TRBJ1-1; D is unresolved. This CDR3 is 13 amino acids long. Germline V lookup: CDR1 SGHDT, CDR2 YYEEEE. Trimming stripped 4 bases from V and 5 bases from J, with 12 bases between.

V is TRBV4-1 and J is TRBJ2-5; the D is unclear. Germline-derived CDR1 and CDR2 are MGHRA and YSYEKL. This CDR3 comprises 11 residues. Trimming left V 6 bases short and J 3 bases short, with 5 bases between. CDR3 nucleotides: TGCGCCAGCAGTCGAGAAGAGACCCAGTACTTC. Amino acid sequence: CASSREETQYF.

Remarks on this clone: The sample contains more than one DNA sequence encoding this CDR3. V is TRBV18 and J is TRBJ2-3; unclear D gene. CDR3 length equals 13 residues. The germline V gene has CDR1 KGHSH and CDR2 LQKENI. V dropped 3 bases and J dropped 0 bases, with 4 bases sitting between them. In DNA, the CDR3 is TGTGCCAGCTCACCGCAGAGCACAGATACGCAGTATTTT. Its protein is CASSPQSTDTQYF.

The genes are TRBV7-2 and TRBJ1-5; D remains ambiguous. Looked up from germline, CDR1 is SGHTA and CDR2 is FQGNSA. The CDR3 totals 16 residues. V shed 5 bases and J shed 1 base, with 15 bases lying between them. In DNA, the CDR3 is TGTGCCAGCAGCACCACCCCATTGGGGAGCAATCAGCCCCAGCATTTT. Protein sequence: CASSTTPLGSNQPQHF.

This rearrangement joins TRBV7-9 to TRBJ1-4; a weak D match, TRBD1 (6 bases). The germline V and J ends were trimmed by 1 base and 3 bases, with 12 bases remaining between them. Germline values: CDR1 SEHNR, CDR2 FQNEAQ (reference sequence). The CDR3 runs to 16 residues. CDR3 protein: CASSLVEGGANEKLFF. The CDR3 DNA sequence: TGTGCCAGCAGCTTAGTGGAGGGGGGAGCTAATGAAAAACTGTTTTTT.

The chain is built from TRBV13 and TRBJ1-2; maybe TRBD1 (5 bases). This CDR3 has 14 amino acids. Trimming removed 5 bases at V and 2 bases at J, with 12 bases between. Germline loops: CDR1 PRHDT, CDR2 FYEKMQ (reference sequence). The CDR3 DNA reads TGTGCCAGCAGCCTCCTTGGGGGAAACTATGGCTACACCTTC. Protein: CASSLLGGNYGYTF.

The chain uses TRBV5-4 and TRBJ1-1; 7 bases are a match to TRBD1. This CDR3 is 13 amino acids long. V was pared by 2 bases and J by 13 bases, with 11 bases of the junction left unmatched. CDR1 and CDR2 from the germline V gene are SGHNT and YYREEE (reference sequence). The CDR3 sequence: CASSFPGTDQDFF. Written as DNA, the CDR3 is TGTGCCAGCAGCTTTCCGGGGACAGACCAGGATTTCTTT.

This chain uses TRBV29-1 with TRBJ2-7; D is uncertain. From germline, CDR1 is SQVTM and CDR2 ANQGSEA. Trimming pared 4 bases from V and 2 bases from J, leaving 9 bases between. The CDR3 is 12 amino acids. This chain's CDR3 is CSVGRSAYEQYF. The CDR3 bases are TGCAGCGTTGGCAGGTCCGCCTACGAGCAGTACTTC.